Listed here is a single T cell receptor beta chain. The entry originates in a study of blood T cell repertoires in COVID-19. Study at large: Sources were T cells, B-cell-depleted T cells, or PBMCs; the material itself was cDNA or gDNA.

Repertoires were generated with immunoSEQ multiplex PCR, while TCRdb's copy carries only in-frame clones and drops some. The sample has about 210,000 clones, around 88% seen once. The V gene's germline CDR1 is SGHTA and CDR2 FQGNSA. V shed 2 bases and J shed 0 bases, with 8 bases lying between them. The CDR3 totals 15 residues. The gene calls are TRBV7-2 and TRBJ2-1; D possibly corresponds to TRBD1 (5 bases). Specimen: PBMCs or T cells enriched from blood (not recorded which). This TCR derives from a woman between 40 and 55 years old with acute COVID-19. The DNA for the CDR3 is TGTGCCAGCAGCTTACAGGGTTACTCCTACAATGAGCAGTTCTTC. Its protein product is CASSLQGYSYNEQFF.